These 21 T cell receptor beta chains were all obtained from the same sample, sequenced in a study of blood T cell dynamics during melanoma immunotherapy. Time point reported: pre-treatment baseline. Measured with immunoSEQ multiplex PCR; TCRdb has only the in-frame clones, and not every one. Seen here are 8,500 to 10,000 clones, approximately 90% observed once, and the top ten hold approximately 30%. Sequencing was performed on blood, taken from a patient treated with checkpoint blockade. The receptors shown here come from a human donor with melanoma.

The chain joins TRBV28 to TRBJ1-2, with D perhaps TRBD1 (5 bases). Germline loops: CDR1 MDHEN, CDR2 SYDVKM. This CDR3 spans 14 amino acids. With 6 bases removed from V and 2 bases from J, the gap between germline ends came to 13 bases. CDR3 nucleotide sequence: TGTGCCAGCAGCCCCGGGGGACGGAACTATGGCTACACCTTC. It specifies CASSPGGRNYGYTF.

V gene TRBV6-1 combines with J gene TRBJ1-4; the match to TRBD1 covers 7 bases. This CDR3 has 14 residues. The germline CDR1 and CDR2 sequences are MNHNS and SASEGT. V shed 5 bases and J 0 bases; nucleotides not matched to a gene: 0. CDR3 bases: TGTGCCAGCAGTACAGGGGCAACTAATGAAAAACTGTTTTTT. Residues: CASSTGATNEKLFF.

The chain couples TRBV6-1 to TRBJ2-2, with D perhaps TRBD1 (5 bases). Trimming pared 5 bases from V and 6 bases from J, leaving 13 bases between. The CDR3 has 14 amino acids. Germline-derived CDR1 and CDR2 are MNHNS and SASEGT. The CDR3 DNA reads TGTGCCAGCAGTCCCGGACACGAGGCCGGGGAGCTGTTTTTT. Protein sequence: CASSPGHEAGELFF.

The chain links TRBV27 to TRBJ2-3; possibly TRBD2 for D (6 bases). Trimming pared 5 bases from V and 8 bases from J, leaving 17 bases between. Germline V gene lookup returns CDR1 MNHEY and CDR2 SMNVEV (reference sequence). The length of the CDR3 is 14 residues. The CDR3 region has the DNA TGTGCCAGCAGTCCCGGGAGCCCTGGAGGTACGCAGTATTTT. It translates to CASSPGSPGGTQYF.

The gene calls are TRBV5-1 and TRBJ1-4; D may be TRBD1 (5 bases). The V gene lost 4 bases and the J gene lost 5 bases, with 9 bases spanning the gap. The germline V gene encodes CDR1 SGHRS and CDR2 YFSETQ. CDR3 length equals 13 residues. CDR3: CASSQNRNEKLFF. The CDR3 DNA is TGCGCCAGCAGCCAGAACAGGAATGAAAAACTGTTTTTT.

This clone was found once. The rearrangement links TRBV28 to TRBJ2-7, with 7 bases identical to TRBD2. The CDR3 sequence is 15 residues long. Looked up from germline, CDR1 is MDHEN and CDR2 is SYDVKM. V gave up 6 bases and J gave up 2 bases; unmatched junction bases: 10. CDR3 sequence reads: CASRNLAGATYEQYF. DNA of the CDR3: TGTGCCAGCAGAAATTTGGCGGGAGCGACCTACGAGCAGTACTTC.

The V call is TRBV10-3, the J call TRBJ1-6; 8 bases are a match to TRBD1. CDR1 is ENHRY, CDR2 SYGVKD, per germline. CDR3 size: 15 residues. V gave up 6 bases and J gave up 7 bases; unmatched junction bases: 8. CDR3 nucleotide sequence: TGTGCCATCAGCCCCAGGGGGCAGGGGAATTCACCCCTCCACTTT. Its protein product is CAISPRGQGNSPLHF.

The chain employs TRBV7-9 and TRBJ2-1; TRBD2 is a possible D gene (6 bases). The CDR3 length is 15 residues. From germline, CDR1 is SEHNR and CDR2 FQNEAQ (reference sequence). V lost 2 bases and J lost 8, with 16 bases in between. CDR3 region: CASSLWGESRDEQFF. CDR3 nucleotides: TGTGCCAGCAGCTTATGGGGGGAGAGCCGCGATGAGCAGTTCTTC.

V is TRBV18 and J is TRBJ2-2; tentatively, D is TRBD2 (5 bases). Germline-derived CDR1 and CDR2 are KGHSH and LQKENI. Trimming pared 1 base from V and 7 bases from J, leaving 13 bases between. The CDR3 extends over 15 amino acids. Written as DNA, the CDR3 is TGTGCCAGCTCACCACGGCTAGACGAGGGCGGGGAGCTGTTTTTT. This encodes CASSPRLDEGGELFF.

The chain uses TRBV28 and TRBJ2-6; 7 nucleotides agree with TRBD1. The length of the CDR3 is 17 residues. The trim removed 5 bases at V and 0 bases at J, leaving 7 bases unmatched. Germline CDR1 reads MDHEN; CDR2 reads SYDVKM. In nucleotides, the CDR3 is TGTGCCAGCAGTAAGCAACAGGGGTCCTCTGGGGCCAACGTCCTGACTTTC. Protein product: CASSKQQGSSGANVLTF.

V is TRBV5-6 and J is TRBJ2-7; 11 bases are a match to TRBD1. The ends lost 4 bases at V and 1 base at J; junction bases unmatched: 4. The germline V gene has CDR1 SGHDT and CDR2 YYEEEE. There are 15 residues in the CDR3. The CDR3 DNA follows: TGTGCCAGCAGCCCGGGGACAGGGGGTTCCTACGAGCAGTACTTC. It translates to CASSPGTGGSYEQYF.

The rearrangement links TRBV18 to TRBJ2-7, with TRBD1 matching 7 bases. CDR1 is KGHSH, CDR2 LQKENI, per germline. V dropped 1 base and J dropped 9; count of bases not matched to a gene: 12. The CDR3 is 15 residues long. This chain's CDR3 is CASSPQGQPRDGQYF. In nucleotides, the CDR3 is TGTGCCAGCTCACCACAGGGACAGCCCCGCGACGGGCAGTACTTC.

The chain uses TRBV27 and TRBJ2-3; maybe TRBD2 (6 bases). Trimming shortened V by 4 bases and J by 2 bases, and 16 bases separated the two germline ends. There are 16 residues in the CDR3. Germline V gene data show CDR1 as MNHEY and CDR2 as SMNVEV (reference sequence). The CDR3 bases are TGTGCCAGCAGTTCCTTGGAGGGCTCCCACACAGATACGCAGTATTTT. It codes for CASSSLEGSHTDTQYF.

Note on this clone: Its ends do not fully match the called genes, so a read error is possible. The chain combines TRBV11-2 with TRBJ2-7, with a possible D match to TRBD2 (5 bases). Germline assignment: CDR1 SGHAT and CDR2 FQNNGV. The CDR3 runs 14 residues. This CDR3 reads CASSLAKPPYGQYF. The CDR3 nucleotides are TGCGCCAGCAGCTTAGCGAAACCCCCCTACGGGCAGTACTTC.

This clone is labeled as large. This chain links TRBV14 with TRBJ2-1; no clear D gene. Trimming stripped 4 bases from V and 4 bases from J, with 11 bases between. Per germline, CDR1 SGHDN and CDR2 FVKESK. This CDR3 region has 14 residues. The chain's CDR3 is CASSPRVAYNEQFF. In nucleotides, the CDR3 is TGTGCCAGCAGCCCCCGGGTGGCTTACAATGAGCAGTTCTTC.

The rearrangement links TRBV28 to TRBJ2-1; D is possibly TRBD2 (5 bases). V was trimmed by 6 bases and J by 6 bases, leaving 21 bases between them. The CDR3 is 16 amino acids. The germline CDR1 and CDR2 sequences are MDHEN and SYDVKM. CDR3 amino acids: CASSRFGPGTPNEQFF. The CDR3 DNA sequence: TGTGCCAGCAGCAGGTTCGGACCGGGAACCCCCAATGAGCAGTTCTTC.

CDR3 sequence: CASSWGTASPQPQHF. CDR3 in DNA: TGTGCCAGCAGCTGGGGGACAGCATCACCGCAGCCCCAGCATTTT. This chain joins TRBV11-3 and TRBJ1-5; 7 positions agree with TRBD1. CDR3 length: 15 residues. The ends lost 4 bases at V and 7 bases at J; junction bases unmatched: 10. Germline CDR1 is SGHNT and CDR2 is YENEEA.

This rearrangement joins TRBV7-8 to TRBJ2-5; tentative D call: TRBD1 (5 bases). The CDR3 runs to 11 residues. Germline V gene data show CDR1 as SGHVS and CDR2 as FQNEAQ. V dropped 5 bases and J dropped 5 bases, with 6 bases sitting between them. The CDR3 reads CASSPGETQYF. For the CDR3, the DNA is TGTGCCAGCAGCCCAGGGGAGACCCAGTACTTC.

This clone was recorded once. The chain links TRBV18 to TRBJ1-6, with 8 bases matching TRBD1. This CDR3 is built from 13 residues. J lost 8 bases, V lost 3 bases, and 0 bases had no gene match. Germline V CDR1 and CDR2: KGHSH, LQKENI. The CDR3 nucleotides read TGTGCCAGCTCACCGGACAGGGATTCACCCCTCCACTTT. This codes for CASSPDRDSPLHF.

The chain uses TRBV21-1 and TRBJ2-2. TRBV21-1 is a pseudogene locus. The length of the CDR3 is 15 residues. The CDR3 coding sequence is TGTGCCAGCAGCAACGTTCCCCGGGCCCGAGGGGAGCTGTTTTTT. It is translated as CASSNVPRARGELFF.

The V and J genes are TRBV19 and TRBJ2-5; D not resolved. The DNA end lines up better with TRBJ2-7; the J call may be wrong. This CDR3 has 12 residues. Per the germline V gene, CDR1 is LNHDA and CDR2 is SQIVND (reference sequence). CDR3 region: CASSESRYEQYF. CDR3 DNA: TGTGCCAGTAGCGAAAGTAGGTACGAGCAGTACTTC.